The clone carrying this TCR beta chain came up a few times. The antigen remains undetermined. Assay: immunoSEQ multiplex PCR; the TCRdb copy retains only in-frame clones and omits some. The table records around 16,000 clones, about 82% of them present only once. This sample was included in a study of CD4 T cells in relation to SARS-CoV-2 and coronaviruses. Trimming took 5 bases from V and 7 from J; bases not matched to a gene: 9. The CDR3 spans 15 residues. The germline V gene encodes CDR1 SEHNR and CDR2 FQNEAQ (reference sequence). The unexposed donors gave CD4+ T cells in 2011-2018, prior to COVID-19. The cells were cultured for 9 to 11 days before CD4+ T cells were isolated. Unexposed-donor CD4+ T cells were probed with SARS-CoV-2 S/N and four cold-coronavirus spikes, cells permitting.

V gene TRBV7-9 combines with J gene TRBJ1-2; TRBD1 matches at 11 bases. The receptor's source is a human donor in good health. The material sequenced was CD4+ T cells from PBMCs, cultured in vitro. The CDR3, as DNA: TGTGCCAGCAGCGCCTCCGGACAGGGGGCCGGTGGCTACACCTTC. It codes for CASSASGQGAGGYTF. The whole variable domain, remainder taken from reference TRBV7-9 and TRBJ1-2, is DTGVSQNPRHKITKRGQNVTFRCDPISEHNRLYWYRQTLGQGPEFLTYFQNEAQLEKSRLLSDRFSAERPKGSFSTLEIQRTEQGDSAMYLCASSASGQGAGGYTFGSGTRLTVV.